The 8 T cell receptor beta chains presented below share a single source sample, sequenced in a study of Graves' ophthalmopathy and Graves' hyperthyroidism. The sequenced template was RNA, covering the TCR beta CDR3 region. Scientists carried out first-round RT-PCR using HTBI primers and then a second-round multiplex PCR. TCRdb re-called the multiplex PCR reads through MiXCR, storing one row per CDR3 protein. The sample consists of about 1.1 million distinct CDR3 sequences, 35% to 40% of them appearing once. Sequencing was carried out using peripheral blood or thyroid tissue (not recorded which). The receptors originated from an adult man with Graves' hyperthyroidism.

V and J are TRBV5-1 and TRBJ2-5; D remains ambiguous. V was pared by 5 bases and J by 2 bases, with 10 bases between. From germline, CDR1 is SGHRS and CDR2 YFSETQ. This CDR3 has 13 residues. CDR3 amino acids: CASSDTPQETQYF. CDR3 bases: TGCGCCAGCAGTGATACACCTCAAGAGACCCAGTACTTC.

This clonotype was seen repeatedly, ten times or more. The CDR3 loop reads CASSSSGLADYEQYF. As DNA, the CDR3 is TGTGCCAGCAGCTCATCAGGATTGGCGGACTACGAGCAGTACTTC. V and J are TRBV7-2 and TRBJ2-7, with D unresolved. This CDR3 is 15 amino acids long. The germline CDR1 and CDR2 sequences are SGHTA and FQGNSA. Deletions cut 4 bases from V and 3 bases from J, with 16 bases between.

The chain uses TRBV5-1 and TRBJ2-2; 8 bases agree with TRBD2. Trimming removed 2 bases from V and 5 bases from J; junction bases left unmatched: 11. CDR1 is SGHRS, CDR2 YFSETQ, per germline. CDR3 length: 17 residues. In DNA, the CDR3 is TGCGCCAGCAGCTTCAACGGGGGGGGCCTTTCGACCGGGGAGCTGTTTTTT. Amino acid sequence: CASSFNGGGLSTGELFF.

This clonotype was found many times. The V gene is TRBV19, the J gene TRBJ1-6; D is unresolved. Germline values: CDR1 LNHDA, CDR2 SQIVND (reference sequence). The CDR3 is 15 residues long. With 3 bases removed from V and 8 bases from J, the gap between germline ends came to 14 bases. The CDR3 spells CASSILRAPDSPLHF. As DNA, the CDR3 is TGTGCCAGTAGTATTTTGCGGGCTCCGGATTCACCCCTCCACTTT.

The V gene is TRBV10-3, the J gene TRBJ1-6, with D possibly being TRBD1 (5 bases). The CDR3 has 13 residues. The V end lost 3 bases, the J end lost 10 bases, and 10 bases lay between the germline ends. Germline CDR1 reads ENHRY; CDR2 reads SYGVKD. CDR3 loop: CAISERQGSPLHF. CDR3 sequence (DNA): TGTGCCATCAGTGAAAGGCAGGGATCACCCCTCCACTTT.

With respect to this clonotype: This may stem from a read error, because a much larger clone lies one nucleotide away. The chain's CDR3 is CASSPGTSGWSSYEQYF. As DNA, the CDR3 is TGTGCCAGCAGCCCCGGGACTAGCGGGTGGAGCTCCTACGAGCAGTACTTC. This chain joins TRBV7-6 and TRBJ2-7; the match to TRBD2 covers 12 bases. V was pared by 5 bases and J by 0 bases, with 8 bases of the junction left unmatched. This CDR3 spans 17 amino acids. Germline V gene lookup returns CDR1 SGHVS and CDR2 FNYEAQ.

This clonotype has ten or more counts. The chain combines TRBV20-1 with TRBJ1-1; TRBD1 matches 10 bases. The CDR3 is 15 residues long. V lost 3 bases to trimming and J lost 1 base; unmatched junction nucleotides: 5. Per germline, CDR1 DFQATT and CDR2 SNEGSKA (reference sequence). The CDR3 protein is CSARARDRGNTEAFF. In nucleotides, the CDR3 is TGCAGTGCTAGGGCACGGGACAGGGGGAACACTGAAGCTTTCTTT.

Comments on this clonotype: The junction and the germline gene differ at one end; a read error may be behind it. J is TRBJ1-4 and V is TRBV2; a weak D match, TRBD1 (5 bases). The CDR3 is 14 residues long. Germline V gene lookup returns CDR1 SNHLY and CDR2 FYNNEI. CDR3 amino acids: CAGSPGANTEKLFF. The CDR3 DNA is TGTGCCGGCAGCCCCGGGGCCAATACTGAAAAACTGTTTTTT. The whole variable domain, remainder taken from reference TRBV2 and TRBJ1-4, is EPEVTQTPSHQVTQMGQEVILRCVPISNHLYFYWYRQILGQKVEFLVSFYNNEISEKSEIFDDQFSVERPDGSNFTLKIRSTKLEDSAMYFCAGSPGANTEKLFFGSGTQLSVL.